This record covers a single T cell receptor (beta chain). The antigen is not known. Profiling relied on immunoSEQ multiplex PCR, and the TCRdb table lists in-frame clones only, not all of them. The table includes tens of thousands of clones, 75% to 85% detected once. These data come from a study of T cell clones after liver transplantation. Turning to the study itself: Samples came from ITN030ST, which attempted immunosuppression withdrawal within 2 years of liver transplantation. Tolerant meant at least one year fully off immunosuppression without liver enzymes above twice normal.

V lost 4 bases and J lost 7; bases outside the gene matches: 7. The germline gives CDR1 MNHEY, CDR2 SMNVEV (reference sequence). The CDR3 is made up of 14 amino acids. Study-level results: Circulating graft-donor-reactive CD4 TCRbeta sequences fell significantly post-transplant in most of the 8 subjects.

V usage is TRBV27 and J usage is TRBJ2-5, with 9 positions matching TRBD2. Sequenced here: CD4+ T cells from blood, sampled 12 months after liver transplant. The sequence derives from a human patient who received a liver transplant. The graft donor may account for some of the T cells. The CDR3 region is CASSWGSGGMTQYF. In nucleotides, the CDR3 is TGTGCCAGCAGTTGGGGCAGCGGGGGGATGACCCAGTACTTC.